The clone carrying this T cell receptor beta chain occurred many times. Its antigen is as yet unknown. CDR1 is MNHNY, CDR2 SVGAGI, per germline (reference sequence). Trimming took off 2 bases at V and 6 bases at J, with 4 bases between the two ends. There are 11 residues in the CDR3. This record belongs to a study of CD8 T cells in ankylosing spondylitis. Study results and caveats: Disease-linked clones, CD8+, were relatively rare in peripheral blood. Clones tied to disease were said to be significantly enriched in matched ankylosing spondylitis synovial fluid. There was a TCR beta motif, made of eight highly homologous variants, that appeared characteristic of ankylosing spondylitis blood.

Quantitative 5'-RACE was performed with molecular barcodes, and it yielded the TCR beta libraries. TCRdb fed the 5' RACE reads into MiXCR, producing one record per CDR3 protein. This sample has about 460,000 distinct CDR3 sequences, with roughly 5.2% found just once. Input material: blood, either unsorted or a sorted T cell fraction (not recorded which). The receptor's source is a male donor with ankylosing spondylitis. The chain has TRBV6-6 and TRBJ2-5; D not resolved. CDR3 coding DNA: TGTGCCAGCAGTTACAGTAAGACCCAGTACTTC. Protein product: CASSYSKTQYF.